The next 27 T cell receptor beta chains were all read from a single sample in a study of OX40 agonist ivuxolimab in advanced cancers. Only in-frame clones appear in the TCRdb table, and some are missing; sequencing was by immunoSEQ multiplex PCR. The sample shows about 73,000 clones, approximately 90% of them seen only once. This specimen consisted of CD4+ or CD8+ T cells sorted from blood, obtained in a trial of the OX40 agonist ivuxolimab. The receptor set was obtained from an adult with an advanced solid tumor such as melanoma, head and neck, liver or kidney cancer.

The chain combines TRBV6-1 with TRBJ2-7; D gene ambiguous. Germline-derived CDR1 and CDR2 are MNHNS and SASEGT. CDR3 length equals 15 residues. Trimming removed 0 bases from V and 0 bases from J, with 9 bases in between. As DNA, the CDR3 is TGTGCCAGCAGTGAAGCCCTACCGTCCTCCTACGAGCAGTACTTC. It specifies CASSEALPSSYEQYF.

This chain connects TRBV15 to TRBJ2-3, with 9 positions matching TRBD2. With V trimmed by 4 bases and J by 3 bases, 14 bases remained unmatched. The CDR3 is 18 residues long. Germline CDR1 and CDR2: LNHNV and YYDKDF (reference sequence). The CDR3 DNA follows: TGTGCCACCAGCAAACCACCGGGACTAGCAGTGGGGACAGATACGCAGTATTTT. Translation gives CATSKPPGLAVGTDTQYF.

This chain links TRBV30 with TRBJ2-1, with D maybe TRBD1 (5 bases). Trimming took off 2 bases at V and 6 bases at J, with 11 bases between the two ends. The germline V gene encodes CDR1 GTSNPN and CDR2 SVGIG (reference sequence). This CDR3 spans 13 amino acids. This CDR3 reads CAWSSQGPNEQFF. CDR3 in DNA: TGTGCCTGGAGTAGTCAGGGTCCCAATGAGCAGTTCTTC.

The chain combines TRBV7-2 with TRBJ2-3; D gene uncertain. V lost 4 bases to trimming and J lost 4 bases, with 12 bases between them. The CDR3 totals 14 residues. Looked up from germline, CDR1 is SGHTA and CDR2 is FQGNSA. The CDR3: CASSSGIGADTQYF. In nucleotides, the CDR3 is TGTGCCAGCAGCTCGGGTATAGGAGCAGATACGCAGTATTTT.

The chain employs TRBV30 and TRBJ2-1; 8 bases align to TRBD1. Per germline, CDR1 GTSNPN and CDR2 SVGIG (reference sequence). The J segment lost 1 base and the V segment lost 7 bases, leaving 6 bases of the junction unmatched. This CDR3 contains 14 residues. DNA of the CDR3: TGTGCCTTTCAGGGGGCGGTATCCTACAATGAGCAGTTCTTC. This sequence encodes CAFQGAVSYNEQFF.

CDR3 protein: CASSQGPRSTEAFF. The CDR3 nucleotides are TGCGCCAGCAGCCAAGGGCCCCGGAGCACTGAAGCTTTCTTT. V usage is TRBV4-3 and J usage is TRBJ1-1; D gene uncertain. The CDR3 consists of 14 residues. V shed 1 base and J shed 4 bases, with 10 bases lying between them. CDR1 LGHNA and CDR2 YSLEER come from the germline V gene.

This clone is a singleton in its sample. V and J are TRBV13 and TRBJ1-2; no firm D call. V was pared by 0 bases and J by 7 bases, with 3 bases between. The CDR3 has 11 amino acids. Germline V gene data show CDR1 as PRHDT and CDR2 as FYEKMQ (reference sequence). CDR3 residues: CASSLGGGYTF. The DNA for the CDR3 is TGTGCCAGCAGCTTAGGGGGTGGCTACACCTTC.

The gene calls are TRBV7-9 and TRBJ2-7, with TRBD2 as a possible D gene (5 bases). CDR3 length equals 15 residues. CDR1 is SEHNR, CDR2 FQNEAQ, per germline (reference sequence). V was cut by 1 base and J by 1 base, with 11 bases left in between. The CDR3 here is CASSLVAGGSYEQYF. CDR3 in DNA: TGTGCCAGCAGCTTAGTGGCAGGCGGGTCCTACGAGCAGTACTTC.

Only a few counts were recorded for this clone. The chain links TRBV2 to TRBJ1-2, with unresolved D. The length of the CDR3 is 13 residues. Germline values: CDR1 SNHLY, CDR2 FYNNEI. V lost 2 bases and J 5 bases, leaving 9 bases between the germline ends. The CDR3 loop is CASSEQARYGYTF. In DNA, the CDR3 is TGTGCCAGCAGTGAACAGGCCAGGTATGGCTACACCTTC.

The V and J genes are TRBV9 and TRBJ2-2; 14 nucleotides line up with TRBD2. Trimming cost V 4 bases and J 6 bases; bases outside gene matches: 8. Germline CDR1 and CDR2: SGDLS and YYNGEE. The CDR3 is 17 residues long. In nucleotides, the CDR3 is TGTGCCAGCAGCTTTAGAGGGACTAGCGGGAGCTCCGGGGAGCTGTTTTTT. This codes for CASSFRGTSGSSGELFF.

This sequence joins TRBV10-1 and TRBJ2-7, with D maybe TRBD1 (6 bases). V lost 4 bases, J lost 5 bases, and 12 bases lay in between. The germline gives CDR1 WNHNN, CDR2 SYGVQD (reference sequence). The CDR3 sequence is 13 residues long. The CDR3 spells CASSGAGDHEQYF. The CDR3 bases are TGCGCCAGCAGTGGGGCAGGGGACCACGAGCAGTACTTC.

The genes are TRBV4-3 and TRBJ2-3, with D hard to call. The CDR3 has 14 amino acids. V gave up 3 bases and J gave up 4 bases, with 11 bases separating them. Germline V lookup: CDR1 LGHNA, CDR2 YSLEER. The CDR3 region has the DNA TGCGCCAGCAGCCAGGAATGGGCAGCAGATACGCAGTATTTT. Translated: CASSQEWAADTQYF.

The chain couples TRBV6-5 to TRBJ2-3; 11 bases agree with TRBD2. The CDR3 contains 16 residues. V lost 4 bases to trimming and J lost 3 bases; unmatched junction nucleotides: 6. Germline assignment: CDR1 MNHEY and CDR2 SVGAGI. The CDR3, as DNA: TGTGCCAGCAGTTTAGCCTTAGCGGGGGGGACAGATACGCAGTATTTT. It encodes CASSLALAGGTDTQYF.

V usage is TRBV7-9 and J usage is TRBJ2-2; possible D gene TRBD1, 7 bases. The length of the CDR3 is 16 residues. Trimming removed 5 bases at V and 4 bases at J, with 17 bases between. Germline CDR1 and CDR2: SEHNR and FQNEAQ (reference sequence). In nucleotides, the CDR3 is TGTGCCAGCAGCATACCGGGACAGCGGGCCACCGGGGAGCTGTTTTTT. It is translated as CASSIPGQRATGELFF.

The chain couples TRBV5-1 to TRBJ1-4; possibly TRBD1 for D (5 bases). V lost 4 bases and J 0 bases, leaving 7 bases between the germline ends. The CDR3 is made up of 14 amino acids. Germline CDR1 and CDR2: SGHRS and YFSETQ. The CDR3 DNA sequence: TGCGCCAGCAGCCCCAGGGCAACTAATGAAAAACTGTTTTTT. Protein product: CASSPRATNEKLFF. The full variable domain, with the rest looked up from reference TRBV5-1 and TRBJ1-4, is KAGVTQTPRYLIKTRGQQVTLSCSPISGHRSVSWYQQTPGQGLQFLFEYFSETQRNKGNFPGRFSGRQFSNSRSEMNVSTLELGDSALYLCASSPRATNEKLFFGSGTQLSVL.

The rearrangement joins TRBV6-6 to TRBJ2-7, with D possibly being TRBD1 (5 bases). The V gene's germline CDR1 is MNHNY and CDR2 SVGAGI (reference sequence). Trimming pared 0 bases from V and 2 bases from J, leaving 11 bases between. CDR3 length equals 15 residues. As DNA, the CDR3 is TGTGCCAGCAGTTACTCAGGGGCCCAAACCTACGAGCAGTACTTC. Translated, it gives CASSYSGAQTYEQYF.

The V gene is TRBV7-9, the J gene TRBJ1-1; D ambiguous. Germline V CDR1 and CDR2: SEHNR, FQNEAQ (reference sequence). This CDR3 has 13 amino acids. Trimming took 5 bases from V and 4 from J, leaving 11 bases between them. CDR3 sequence: CASSRAGGTEAFF. The CDR3 DNA follows: TGTGCCAGCAGCCGCGCGGGAGGCACTGAAGCTTTCTTT.

This chain connects TRBV7-2 to TRBJ2-7; a weak D match, TRBD1 (6 bases). Trimming took off 7 bases at V and 0 bases at J, with 16 bases between the two ends. This CDR3 comprises 15 residues. Germline CDR1 and CDR2: SGHTA and FQGNSA. CDR3 sequence: CASKKSTGYSYEQYF. Here the CDR3 DNA reads TGTGCCAGCAAGAAATCGACAGGATACTCCTACGAGCAGTACTTC.

The gene calls are TRBV6-5 and TRBJ1-1; D not resolved. The CDR3 totals 13 residues. Germline V lookup: CDR1 MNHEY, CDR2 SVGAGI. Between the trimmed V and J ends, which lost 7 bases and 3 bases, there was a span of 12 bases. CDR3 sequence reads: CASKDRRDTEAFF. CDR3 DNA sequence: TGTGCCAGCAAGGATAGAAGAGACACTGAAGCTTTCTTT.

In its sample, this clone was seen once. V gene TRBV19 combines with J gene TRBJ2-6; 8 positions agree with TRBD2. The germline gives CDR1 LNHDA, CDR2 SQIVND (reference sequence). Germline trimming cut 6 bases from V and 0 bases from J; bases unmatched to any gene: 10. The CDR3 spans 18 residues. Here the CDR3 DNA reads TGTGCCAGTAGACCCACCCTCGGGGGGGGCTCTGGGGCCAACGTCCTGACTTTC. It translates to CASRPTLGGGSGANVLTF.

The V and J genes are TRBV5-1 and TRBJ2-2, with D maybe TRBD1 (5 bases). Per germline, CDR1 SGHRS and CDR2 YFSETQ. The CDR3 is 16 residues long. Trimming stripped 4 bases from V and 0 bases from J, with 13 bases between. CDR3 sequence reads: CASSPRTSANTGELFF. As DNA, the CDR3 is TGCGCCAGCAGCCCTCGGACATCCGCGAACACCGGGGAGCTGTTTTTT.

The chain joins TRBV5-4 to TRBJ2-3; TRBD2 matches at 16 bases. Germline loops: CDR1 SGHNT, CDR2 YYREEE (reference sequence). The V and J ends lost 5 bases and 1 base, in that order; junction bases with no gene match: 7. CDR3 length: 18 residues. The CDR3, as DNA: TGTGCCAGCAGACCGGGACTAGCGGGAGGGCAGGGCACAGATACGCAGTATTTT. Amino acids: CASRPGLAGGQGTDTQYF. The whole variable domain, remainder taken from reference TRBV5-4 and TRBJ2-3, is ETGVTQSPTHLIKTRGQQVTLRCSSQSGHNTVSWYQQALGQGPQFIFQYYREEENGRGNFPPRFSGLQFPNYSSELNVNALELDDSALYLCASRPGLAGGQGTDTQYFGPGTRLTVL.

V is TRBV7-2 and J is TRBJ2-7; 15 nucleotides agree with TRBD2. CDR3 length: 17 amino acids. Germline values: CDR1 SGHTA, CDR2 FQGNSA. With 3 bases clipped from V and 2 bases from J, the junction kept 5 bases outside the gene matches. CDR3 nucleotides: TGTGCCAGCAGCTTGGGACTAGCGGGAGGCGAAACCTACGAGCAGTACTTC. Its translation is CASSLGLAGGETYEQYF.

The chain links TRBV6-5 to TRBJ2-7, with 7 nucleotides matching TRBD2. From germline, CDR1 is MNHEY and CDR2 SVGAGI. The CDR3 is made up of 15 amino acids. Losses at the gene ends were 6 bases for V and 0 bases for J; bases not matched to a gene: 8. Here the CDR3 reads CASRPGGSLSYEQYF. The CDR3 coding sequence is TGTGCCAGCAGGCCAGGCGGGAGCCTCTCCTACGAGCAGTACTTC.

V and J are TRBV7-3 and TRBJ2-3; 8 bases are shared with TRBD2. The junction had 6 bases not matched to a gene; V was cut back by 1 base and J by 0 bases. The CDR3 has 17 residues. CDR1 and CDR2 (germline): SGHTA, FQGTGA. The CDR3 DNA reads TGTGCCAGCAGCTTAATGGGTCTAGCGGGCAGCACAGATACGCAGTATTTT. This gives the protein CASSLMGLAGSTDTQYF.

The chain is built from TRBV6-5 and TRBJ2-7, with 13 positions matching TRBD2. CDR3 length: 16 amino acids. The V gene's germline CDR1 is MNHEY and CDR2 SVGAGI. Trimming removed 4 bases from V and 1 base from J; junction bases left unmatched: 4. CDR3 protein: CASSSGGLAGSYEQYF. DNA of the CDR3: TGTGCCAGCAGTTCAGGGGGACTAGCGGGGTCCTACGAGCAGTACTTC.

V and J are TRBV27 and TRBJ2-1; D not certain. Deletions cut 6 bases from V and 14 bases from J, with 14 bases between. CDR3 size: 11 residues. The germline V gene has CDR1 MNHEY and CDR2 SMNVEV (reference sequence). The CDR3 DNA follows: TGTGCCAGCAGCCCTGAGACGCCGAAGTTCTTC. Translated, it gives CASSPETPKFF.